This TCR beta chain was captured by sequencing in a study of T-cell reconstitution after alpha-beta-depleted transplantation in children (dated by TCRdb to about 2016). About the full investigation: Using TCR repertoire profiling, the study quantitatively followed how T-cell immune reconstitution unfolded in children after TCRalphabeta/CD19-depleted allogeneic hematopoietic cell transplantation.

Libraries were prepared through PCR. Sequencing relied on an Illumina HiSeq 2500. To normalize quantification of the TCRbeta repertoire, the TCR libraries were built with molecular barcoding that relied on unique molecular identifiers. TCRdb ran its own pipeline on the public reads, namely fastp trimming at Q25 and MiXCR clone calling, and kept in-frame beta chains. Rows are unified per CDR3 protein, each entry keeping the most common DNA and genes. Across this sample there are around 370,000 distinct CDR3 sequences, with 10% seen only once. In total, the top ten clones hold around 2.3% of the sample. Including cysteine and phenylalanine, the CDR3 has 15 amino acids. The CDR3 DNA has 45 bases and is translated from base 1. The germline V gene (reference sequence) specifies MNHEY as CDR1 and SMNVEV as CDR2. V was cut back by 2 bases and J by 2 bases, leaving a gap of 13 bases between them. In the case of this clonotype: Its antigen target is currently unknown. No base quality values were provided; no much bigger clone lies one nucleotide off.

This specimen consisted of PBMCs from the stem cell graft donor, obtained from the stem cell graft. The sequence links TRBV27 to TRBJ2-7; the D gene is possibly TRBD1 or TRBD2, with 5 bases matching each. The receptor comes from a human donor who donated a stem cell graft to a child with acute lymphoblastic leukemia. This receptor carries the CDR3 CASSLTGGGPYEQYF. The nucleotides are TGTGCCAGCAGTTTAACGGGTGGGGGTCCCTACGAGCAGTACTTC.